These 8 T cell receptor beta chains came from one sample sequenced in a study of Ad26.COV2.S vaccination and SARS-CoV-2 variants. The assay was immunoSEQ multiplex PCR, and TCRdb's table has in-frame clones only and misses some. The profile shows around 320,000 clones, 85% of them singletons. The treatment here: 15 to 20 received Ad26.COV2.S at low or high dose, single or two shots; roughly 5 received placebo; per-sample allocation not given. Specimen acquisition occurred on day 63 following the initial vaccine or placebo injection. The sequences come from peripheral blood, collected in a trial of Ad26.COV2.S vaccine versus placebo. These receptors all come from a person aged 18-60 years who received the Ad26.COV2.S COVID-19 vaccine or a placebo.

The chain employs TRBV7-8 and TRBJ1-2; a possible D gene is TRBD1 (6 bases). CDR3 length: 13 amino acids. Germline-derived CDR1 and CDR2 are SGHVS and FQNEAQ. V lost 5 bases to trimming and J lost 4 bases, with 11 bases between them. In DNA, the CDR3 is TGTGCCAGCAGCCGAGGACAGAGCTATGGCTACACCTTC. Translation: CASSRGQSYGYTF.

The rearrangement joins TRBV7-2 to TRBJ1-3; no reliable D call. Germline CDR1 and CDR2: SGHTA and FQGNSA. CDR3 length equals 16 residues. With 5 bases removed from V and 0 bases from J, the gap between germline ends came to 14 bases. The chain's CDR3 is CASSLATQSSGNTIYF. The DNA for the CDR3 is TGTGCCAGCAGCCTGGCCACCCAGAGCTCTGGAAACACCATATATTTT.

Details on this clone: The sample carries other DNA sequences with the same CDR3. The V call is TRBV13, the J call TRBJ2-3; unclear D gene. Germline loops: CDR1 PRHDT, CDR2 FYEKMQ (reference sequence). There are 13 residues in the CDR3. V was clipped by 1 base and J by 5 bases, with 7 bases between them. CDR3 region: CASSLVLGDTQYF. The CDR3 bases are TGTGCCAGCAGCTTAGTGTTGGGAGATACGCAGTATTTT.

Comments on this clone: A much larger clone sits a single nucleotide away, making a read error possible. This chain uses TRBV2 with TRBJ2-7; D is unresolved. Germline-derived CDR1 and CDR2 are SNHLY and FYNNEI. Trimming stripped 5 bases from V and 1 base from J, with 3 bases between. The CDR3 length is 11 residues. CDR3 protein: CASSSSYEQYF. In DNA, the CDR3 is TGTGCCAGCAGTTCTTCCTACGAGCAGTACTTC.

This clone appeared a single time. The chain combines TRBV24-1 with TRBJ1-2; tentatively, D is TRBD1 (6 bases). The germline V gene encodes CDR1 KGHDR and CDR2 SFDVKD. The germline V and J ends were trimmed by 9 bases and 4 bases, with 23 bases remaining between them. The CDR3 is 16 residues long. The CDR3 reads CATESTDRADTYGYTF. The DNA for the CDR3 is TGTGCCACCGAATCTACGGACAGAGCGGACACCTATGGCTACACCTTC.

The chain links TRBV25-1 to TRBJ1-4, with D maybe TRBD1 (6 bases). This CDR3 is 14 amino acids long. Germline V gene sequence: CDR1 MGHDK, CDR2 SYGVNS. The V gene lost 4 bases and the J gene lost 8 bases, with 14 bases spanning the gap. CDR3 sequence: CASSVEGRGEKLFF. In DNA, the CDR3 is TGTGCCAGCAGTGTCGAGGGCAGGGGCGAAAAACTGTTTTTT.

The chain links TRBV5-1 to TRBJ2-7; D may correspond to TRBD1 or TRBD2 (6 bases each). The germline V and J ends were trimmed by 1 base and 1 base, with 12 bases remaining between them. Looked up from germline, CDR1 is SGHRS and CDR2 is YFSETQ. CDR3 length equals 15 residues. The CDR3 nucleotides read TGCGCCAGCAGCTTGAATACAGGGAGGTCCTACGAGCAGTACTTC. As protein: CASSLNTGRSYEQYF.

The J gene is TRBJ1-2, the V gene TRBV7-9; no clear D. CDR1 is SEHNR, CDR2 FQNEAQ, per germline (reference sequence). V was trimmed by 5 bases and J by 6 bases, leaving 10 bases between them. The CDR3 totals 12 residues. CDR3 bases: TGTGCCAGCAGCCCGAGTGTGGATGGCTACACCTTC. This translates into CASSPSVDGYTF.